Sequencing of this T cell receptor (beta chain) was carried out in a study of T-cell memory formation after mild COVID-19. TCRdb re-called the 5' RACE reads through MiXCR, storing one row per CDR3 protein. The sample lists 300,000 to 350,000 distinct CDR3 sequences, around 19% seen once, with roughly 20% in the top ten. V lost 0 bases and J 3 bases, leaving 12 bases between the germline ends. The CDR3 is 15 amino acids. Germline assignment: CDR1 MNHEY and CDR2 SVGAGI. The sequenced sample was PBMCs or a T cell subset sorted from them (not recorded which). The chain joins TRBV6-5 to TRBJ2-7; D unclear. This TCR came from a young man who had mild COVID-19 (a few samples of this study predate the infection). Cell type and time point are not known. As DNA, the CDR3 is TGTGCCAGCAGTTACTCCCTCCGGGCTTACTACGAGCAGTACTTC. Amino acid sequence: CASSYSLRAYYEQYF.